This record concerns one TCR beta chain sequence. Its antigen is undetermined. The data originate from a study of shared clonotypes between healthy human individuals. Study-wide context: CD4 naive cells filled three plates per donor, CD4 memory three, CD8 naive two and CD8 memory one. Regarding the study as a whole: Relative to clonotypes present in all four donors, those not shared had lower generation probabilities. Researchers sampled only blood; tissue repertoires likely differ.

Recent acute infections and vaccinations were absent in the healthy HIV-negative adult donors. The CDR3 runs to 16 residues. Profiling relied on immunoSEQ multiplex PCR, and the TCRdb table lists in-frame clones only, not all of them. The profile shows 2.3 million or so clones, 93% of them singletons. This TCR came from a man between 18 and 29 years old in good health. Some clones in this sample may be carry-over from other donors' samples. Material for sequencing was naive CD4+ T cells from PBMCs. The subset here: CD45RA+ positively selected. The genes are TRBV21-1 and TRBJ1-5. TRBV21-1 is recorded as a pseudogene. CDR3 sequence: CASSIKWEYSNQPQHF. The CDR3 region has the DNA TGTGCCAGCAGCATAAAGTGGGAGTATAGCAATCAGCCCCAGCATTTT.